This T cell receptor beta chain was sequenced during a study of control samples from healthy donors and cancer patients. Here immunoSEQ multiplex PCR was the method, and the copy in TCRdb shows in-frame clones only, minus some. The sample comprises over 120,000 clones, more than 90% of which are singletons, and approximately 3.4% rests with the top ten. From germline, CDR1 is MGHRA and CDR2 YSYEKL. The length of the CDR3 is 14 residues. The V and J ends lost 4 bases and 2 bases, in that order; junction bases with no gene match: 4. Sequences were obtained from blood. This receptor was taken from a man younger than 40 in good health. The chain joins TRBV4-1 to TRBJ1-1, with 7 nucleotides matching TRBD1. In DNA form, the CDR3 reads TGCGCCAGCAGCCTCAGACAGGGAAACACTGAAGCTTTCTTT. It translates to CASSLRQGNTEAFF.